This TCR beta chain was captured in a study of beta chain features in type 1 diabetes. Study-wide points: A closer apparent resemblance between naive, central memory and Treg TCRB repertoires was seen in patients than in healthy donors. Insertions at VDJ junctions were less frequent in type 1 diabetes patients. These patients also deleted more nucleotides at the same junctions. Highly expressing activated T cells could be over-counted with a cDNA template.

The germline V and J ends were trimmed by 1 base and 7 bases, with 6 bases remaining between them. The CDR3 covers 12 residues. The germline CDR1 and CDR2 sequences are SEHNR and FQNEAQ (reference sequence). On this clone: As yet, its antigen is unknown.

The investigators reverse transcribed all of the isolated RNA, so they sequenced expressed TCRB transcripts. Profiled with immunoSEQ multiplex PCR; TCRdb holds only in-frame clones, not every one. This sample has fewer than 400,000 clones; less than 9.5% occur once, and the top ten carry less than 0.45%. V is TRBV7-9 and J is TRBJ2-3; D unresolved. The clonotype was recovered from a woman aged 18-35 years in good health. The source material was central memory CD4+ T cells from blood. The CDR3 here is CASSLERHTQYF. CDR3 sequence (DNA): TGTGCCAGCAGCTTAGAGCGTCATACGCAGTATTTT. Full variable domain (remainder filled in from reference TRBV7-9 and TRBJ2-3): DTGVSQNPRHKITKRGQNVTFRCDPISEHNRLYWYRQTLGQGPEFLTYFQNEAQLEKSRLLSDRFSAERPKGSFSTLEIQRTEQGDSAMYLCASSLERHTQYFGPGTRLTVL.